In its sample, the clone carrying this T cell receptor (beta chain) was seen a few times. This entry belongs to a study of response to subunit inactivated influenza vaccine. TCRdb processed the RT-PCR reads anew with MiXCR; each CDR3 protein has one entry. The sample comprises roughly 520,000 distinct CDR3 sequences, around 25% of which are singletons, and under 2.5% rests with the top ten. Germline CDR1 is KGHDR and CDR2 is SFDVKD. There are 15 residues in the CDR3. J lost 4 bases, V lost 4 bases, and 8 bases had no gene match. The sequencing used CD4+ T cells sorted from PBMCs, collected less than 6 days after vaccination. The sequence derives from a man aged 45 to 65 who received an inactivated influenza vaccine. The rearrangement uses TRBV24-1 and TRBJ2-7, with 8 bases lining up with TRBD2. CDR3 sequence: CATSELREGPYEQYF. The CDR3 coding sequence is TGTGCCACCAGTGAATTACGGGAGGGCCCATACGAGCAGTACTTC.